Relative to its sample, the clone carrying this TCR beta chain is medium-sized. This entry is derived from a study of radiation and T cells in renal cell carcinoma. Clones were sequenced by immunoSEQ multiplex PCR, and TCRdb holds only the in-frame ones, with some missing. The data hold over 60,000 clones, with roughly 85% observed a single time. The V gene lost 5 bases and the J gene lost 8 bases, with 9 bases spanning the gap. Per the germline V gene, CDR1 is SGHTA and CDR2 is FQGTGA. The CDR3 consists of 11 residues. The sample's time point: blood 4 weeks post-SBRT, at nephrectomy. Treatment of the sample: 15 Gy SBRT to primary tumor, nephrectomy 4 weeks later. Nephrectomy followed 15 Gy stereotactic body radiation by 4 weeks. Serial blood draws occurred at baseline and 2 and 4 weeks post-SBRT.

This rearrangement joins TRBV7-3 to TRBJ1-1; D uncertain. The input for sequencing was blood, taken from a patient whose treatment included radiotherapy and nephrectomy. This sequence was found in a woman aged 55-69 years with renal cell carcinoma. This CDR3 reads CASSQDGEAFF. For the CDR3, the DNA is TGTGCCAGCAGCCAGGATGGGGAAGCTTTCTTT.